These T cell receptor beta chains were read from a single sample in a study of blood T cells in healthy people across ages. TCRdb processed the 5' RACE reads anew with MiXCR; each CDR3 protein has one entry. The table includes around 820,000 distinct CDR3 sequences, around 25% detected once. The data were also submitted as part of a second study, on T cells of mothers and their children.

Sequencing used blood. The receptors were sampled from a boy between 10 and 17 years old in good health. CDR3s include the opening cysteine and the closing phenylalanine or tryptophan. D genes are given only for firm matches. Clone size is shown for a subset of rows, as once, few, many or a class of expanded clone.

cdr3_nt: TGCGCCAGCAGCCAGCCGGGACTAACCTACGAGCAGTACTTC; cdr3_aa: CASSQPGLTYEQYF; v_call: TRBV4-1; clone_size: many; d_call: TRBD2; j_call: TRBJ2-7
cdr3_nt: TGTGCCAGCAAAGTATTTGACAGCTCCTACAATGAGCAGTTCTTC; cdr3_aa: CASKVFDSSYNEQFF; v_call: TRBV6-1; clone_size: NA; d_call: NA; j_call: TRBJ2-1
cdr3_nt: TGTGCCAGTAGTATTTCGCAAGGCGATCAGCCCCAGCATTTT; cdr3_aa: CASSISQGDQPQHF; v_call: TRBV19; clone_size: few; d_call: NA; j_call: TRBJ1-5
cdr3_nt: TGTGCCAGCAAGCCCGACCCTAGCGGGTCATCCTACGAGCAGTACTTC; cdr3_aa: CASKPDPSGSSYEQYF; v_call: TRBV6-1; clone_size: NA; d_call: TRBD2; j_call: TRBJ2-7
cdr3_nt: TGCGCCAGCAGTGAGGTCGGCGGGGAGTACAATGAGCAGTTCTTC; cdr3_aa: CASSEVGGEYNEQFF; v_call: TRBV10-2; clone_size: NA; d_call: NA; j_call: TRBJ2-1
cdr3_nt: TGTGCCAGCAGCCCCGGGACAGGGTTCCGAGAGACCCAGTACTTC; cdr3_aa: CASSPGTGFRETQYF; v_call: TRBV28; clone_size: few; d_call: TRBD1; j_call: TRBJ2-5
cdr3_nt: TGTGCCATCAGTGAGTCCCCGGGACGGCTCTTGAATGAGCAGTTCTTC; cdr3_aa: CAISESPGRLLNEQFF; v_call: TRBV10-3; clone_size: few; d_call: NA; j_call: TRBJ2-1
cdr3_nt: TGTGCCAGCAGTCCCCGGACAGGCTGGGGAGAGACCCAGTACTTC; cdr3_aa: CASSPRTGWGETQYF; v_call: TRBV6-6; clone_size: NA; d_call: TRBD1; j_call: TRBJ2-5
cdr3_nt: TGCAGTGCTAGAGACCTTGATAGTTATTCCTACGAGCAGTACTTC; cdr3_aa: CSARDLDSYSYEQYF; v_call: TRBV20-1; clone_size: NA; d_call: NA; j_call: TRBJ2-7
cdr3_nt: TGTGCCTGGAGTTCCGGAACGATGGAGCAGTACTTC; cdr3_aa: CAWSSGTMEQYF; v_call: TRBV30; clone_size: NA; d_call: NA; j_call: TRBJ2-7
cdr3_nt: TGTGCCAGCAGCTTGCCACCAGGGAGCCTGAACACTGAAGCTTTCTTT; cdr3_aa: CASSLPPGSLNTEAFF; v_call: TRBV5-8; clone_size: few; d_call: NA; j_call: TRBJ1-1
cdr3_nt: TGTGCCAGCGGCCTGGGAGAAAGGGGAGAGACCCAGTACTTC; cdr3_aa: CASGLGERGETQYF; v_call: TRBV6-2/TRBV6-3; clone_size: few; d_call: NA; j_call: TRBJ2-5
cdr3_nt: TGTGCCAGCAGTGAATATCAGGGAACGAGGACGTACAATGAGCAGTTCTTC; cdr3_aa: CASSEYQGTRTYNEQFF; v_call: TRBV25-1; clone_size: NA; d_call: NA; j_call: TRBJ2-1
cdr3_nt: TGCGCCAGCAGCCAAGATTCTCGGGGGGCCTACGAGCAGTACTTC; cdr3_aa: CASSQDSRGAYEQYF; v_call: TRBV4-3; clone_size: many; d_call: TRBD2; j_call: TRBJ2-7
cdr3_nt: TGCAGTGCTCGTACGCCCGGGAGCAATCAGCCCCAGCATTTT; cdr3_aa: CSARTPGSNQPQHF; v_call: TRBV20-1; clone_size: few; d_call: NA; j_call: TRBJ1-5
cdr3_nt: TGTGCCAGCAGCCCAAGGACAGGAAACTATGGCTACACCTTC; cdr3_aa: CASSPRTGNYGYTF; v_call: TRBV5-5; clone_size: many; d_call: TRBD1; j_call: TRBJ1-2
cdr3_nt: TGTGCCAGCAGTGAAGCACATGGCAATCAGCCCCAGCATTTT; cdr3_aa: CASSEAHGNQPQHF; v_call: TRBV6-1; clone_size: few; d_call: NA; j_call: TRBJ1-5
cdr3_nt: TGTGCCAGCAGCTCGATTAACAGGGGGTCTGGAAACACCATATATTTT; cdr3_aa: CASSSINRGSGNTIYF; v_call: TRBV28; clone_size: many; d_call: TRBD1; j_call: TRBJ1-3
cdr3_nt: TGTGCCAGCACCCCCGGGTTACTAGCGGGGGGGCCAGAGACCCAGTACTTC; cdr3_aa: CASTPGLLAGGPETQYF; v_call: TRBV28; clone_size: NA; d_call: TRBD2; j_call: TRBJ2-5
cdr3_nt: TGTGCCAGCAGTGGCGTCGACAGTGATGAAAAACTGTTTTTT; cdr3_aa: CASSGVDSDEKLFF; v_call: TRBV27; clone_size: few; d_call: NA; j_call: TRBJ1-4
cdr3_nt: TGTGCCAGCAGCGTAGGACTAGCGGGATTACGGGGACAAGAGACCCAGTACTTC; cdr3_aa: CASSVGLAGLRGQETQYF; v_call: TRBV9; clone_size: few; d_call: TRBD2; j_call: TRBJ2-5
cdr3_nt: TGTGCCAGCAGTTTTATCCTAGCCGCCAATGAGCAGTTCTTC; cdr3_aa: CASSFILAANEQFF; v_call: TRBV28; clone_size: NA; d_call: NA; j_call: TRBJ2-1
cdr3_nt: TGCAGCGTTTTTGATGCCTACGAGCAGTACTTC; cdr3_aa: CSVFDAYEQYF; v_call: TRBV29-1; clone_size: NA; d_call: NA; j_call: TRBJ2-7
cdr3_nt: TGCGCCAGCAGGCGCGGGGGCTTCGAAGAGACCCAGTACTTC; cdr3_aa: CASRRGGFEETQYF; v_call: TRBV5-1; clone_size: NA; d_call: NA; j_call: TRBJ2-5
cdr3_nt: TGTGCCAGCAGCTTATCGGGACTAGGCTCGGGCAATGAGCAGTTCTTC; cdr3_aa: CASSLSGLGSGNEQFF; v_call: TRBV7-2; clone_size: NA; d_call: TRBD2; j_call: TRBJ2-1
cdr3_nt: TGCGCCAGCACTGAGCGGGGAAGCTCCTACAATGAGCAGTTCTTC; cdr3_aa: CASTERGSSYNEQFF; v_call: TRBV5-1; clone_size: few; d_call: TRBD2; j_call: TRBJ2-1
cdr3_nt: TGTGCCAGCAGGGAACAGCGGGTCGGCACAGATACGCAGTATTTT; cdr3_aa: CASREQRVGTDTQYF; v_call: TRBV2; clone_size: NA; d_call: NA; j_call: TRBJ2-3
cdr3_nt: TGTGCCAGCAGCTCGGGACAGGGAGGCGGACTCCAAGAGACCCAGTACTTC; cdr3_aa: CASSSGQGGGLQETQYF; v_call: TRBV7-8; clone_size: few; d_call: TRBD1; j_call: TRBJ2-5
cdr3_nt: TGCAGCGTTGGGTTCGGGACAGGGAGGACTGAAGCTTTCTTT; cdr3_aa: CSVGFGTGRTEAFF; v_call: TRBV29-1; clone_size: few; d_call: TRBD1; j_call: TRBJ1-1
cdr3_nt: TGTGCCTGGAGTACCGGCAGGGCCTACGAGCAGTACTTC; cdr3_aa: CAWSTGRAYEQYF; v_call: TRBV30; clone_size: NA; d_call: NA; j_call: TRBJ2-7
cdr3_nt: TGTGCCAGCAGCTTAGTTCCTAGCGGGAACTCCTACGAGCAGTACTTC; cdr3_aa: CASSLVPSGNSYEQYF; v_call: TRBV11-2; clone_size: NA; d_call: TRBD2; j_call: TRBJ2-7
cdr3_nt: TGTGCCAGCAGTGATGGCTATGAAGCTTTCTTT; cdr3_aa: CASSDGYEAFF; v_call: TRBV6-4; clone_size: once; d_call: NA; j_call: TRBJ1-1
cdr3_nt: TGTGCCAGCAGCAGTAGCGGTCTGGACGGGGAGACCCAGTACTTC; cdr3_aa: CASSSSGLDGETQYF; v_call: TRBV7-2; clone_size: NA; d_call: NA; j_call: TRBJ2-5
cdr3_nt: TGTGCCAGCAGCCACCTCTGGTCCGGGAACACTGAAGCTTTCTTT; cdr3_aa: CASSHLWSGNTEAFF; v_call: TRBV3-1; clone_size: NA; d_call: NA; j_call: TRBJ1-1
cdr3_nt: TGCAGCGTTGTAGTACTAGAAGGGACCCAGTACTTC; cdr3_aa: CSVVVLEGTQYF; v_call: TRBV29-1; clone_size: few; d_call: NA; j_call: TRBJ2-5
cdr3_nt: TGTGCCAGCTCCCACGACGGAGACAATGAGCAGTTCTTC; cdr3_aa: CASSHDGDNEQFF; v_call: TRBV18; clone_size: NA; d_call: NA; j_call: TRBJ2-1
cdr3_nt: TGCAGTGCTAGAGAGGGCGGGGAGGGCTACAATGAGCAGTTCTTC; cdr3_aa: CSAREGGEGYNEQFF; v_call: TRBV20-1; clone_size: NA; d_call: TRBD2; j_call: TRBJ2-1
cdr3_nt: TGCAGCGTTGAGCCGATTTGGGAGGGGGGCGAAGAGACCCAGTACTTC; cdr3_aa: CSVEPIWEGGEETQYF; v_call: TRBV29-1; clone_size: few; d_call: NA; j_call: TRBJ2-5
cdr3_nt: TGCAGCGTTGAAGATAGGGGGGACCCATCTGGGACCCAGTACTTC; cdr3_aa: CSVEDRGDPSGTQYF; v_call: TRBV29-1; clone_size: NA; d_call: NA; j_call: TRBJ2-5
cdr3_nt: TGCAGCGTTGAAGTCACTCGGGGCAGGCGACTCTCAGAAGCTTTCTTT; cdr3_aa: CSVEVTRGRRLSEAFF; v_call: TRBV29-1; clone_size: few; d_call: NA; j_call: TRBJ1-1
cdr3_nt: TGTGCCAGCAGTTACTCGACGGGTCCGGAGAGCAATCAGCCCCAGCATTTT; cdr3_aa: CASSYSTGPESNQPQHF; v_call: TRBV6-5; clone_size: NA; d_call: NA; j_call: TRBJ1-5
cdr3_nt: TGTGCCAGCAGTTTAGACGGACAGGCCGTGGGTTACGAGCAGTACTTC; cdr3_aa: CASSLDGQAVGYEQYF; v_call: TRBV28; clone_size: few; d_call: TRBD1; j_call: TRBJ2-7
cdr3_nt: TGTGCCAGCAGCTTTGGCCAAGAAGTCTACGAGCAGTACTTC; cdr3_aa: CASSFGQEVYEQYF; v_call: TRBV13; clone_size: few; d_call: NA; j_call: TRBJ2-7
cdr3_nt: TGTGCCAGCGGAGGTACACTAGCGGGGAACATTCAGTACTTC; cdr3_aa: CASGGTLAGNIQYF; v_call: TRBV3-1; clone_size: NA; d_call: TRBD2; j_call: TRBJ2-4
cdr3_nt: TGCGCCAGCAGCTTCAGCGACCACACAGATACGCAGTATTTT; cdr3_aa: CASSFSDHTDTQYF; v_call: TRBV5-1; clone_size: NA; d_call: NA; j_call: TRBJ2-3
cdr3_nt: TGTGCCAGCAGCTTAGACGGACTAGCGGGGGCCCAAGAGACCCAGTACTTC; cdr3_aa: CASSLDGLAGAQETQYF; v_call: TRBV7-2; clone_size: NA; d_call: TRBD2; j_call: TRBJ2-5
cdr3_nt: TGTGCCACCAGCGACGTGAGGGGGTTCCCAGAAGCTTTCTTT; cdr3_aa: CATSDVRGFPEAFF; v_call: TRBV15; clone_size: few; d_call: NA; j_call: TRBJ1-1
cdr3_nt: TGTGCCAGCAGTTACTCACCGGGAGAGAAGACCCAGTACTTC; cdr3_aa: CASSYSPGEKTQYF; v_call: TRBV6-5; clone_size: NA; d_call: NA; j_call: TRBJ2-5
cdr3_nt: TGTGCCAGCAGTCAGCCAGATGAAAAACTGTTTTTT; cdr3_aa: CASSQPDEKLFF; v_call: TRBV12-3/TRBV12-4; clone_size: few; d_call: NA; j_call: TRBJ1-4
cdr3_nt: TGTGCCAGCAGTTACTCGTTCCGGAACTTCTATGGCTACACCTTC; cdr3_aa: CASSYSFRNFYGYTF; v_call: TRBV6-5; clone_size: NA; d_call: NA; j_call: TRBJ1-2
cdr3_nt: TGTGCCAGCAGGCCGACGGGGGTGAACACTGAAGCTTTCTTT; cdr3_aa: CASRPTGVNTEAFF; v_call: TRBV12-3/TRBV12-4; clone_size: NA; d_call: NA; j_call: TRBJ1-1
cdr3_nt: TGTGCCAGCAGTTACTCGGGACAGGGGGCTTCCTACAATGAGCAGTTCTTC; cdr3_aa: CASSYSGQGASYNEQFF; v_call: TRBV6-2/TRBV6-3; clone_size: few; d_call: TRBD1; j_call: TRBJ2-1
cdr3_nt: TGTGCCAGCAGTTATCACCCGGGTTGGGGCTACGAGCAGTACTTC; cdr3_aa: CASSYHPGWGYEQYF; v_call: TRBV6-2/TRBV6-3; clone_size: NA; d_call: NA; j_call: TRBJ2-7
cdr3_nt: TGTGCCAGCAGTTTGGGACAGGGCGGCGAGCAGTTCTTC; cdr3_aa: CASSLGQGGEQFF; v_call: TRBV6-5; clone_size: few; d_call: TRBD1; j_call: TRBJ2-1
cdr3_nt: TGTGCCAGCAGCCGGACAGGGGGCTTATCCTACACCTTC; cdr3_aa: CASSRTGGLSYTF; v_call: TRBV6-2/TRBV6-3; clone_size: NA; d_call: TRBD1; j_call: TRBJ1-2